These 12 T cell receptor beta chains were sequenced from one sample in a study of technical replicates of blood from several donors. Sequencing was performed with immunoSEQ multiplex PCR; in TCRdb, only in-frame clones are kept and a portion is missing. The table has roughly 80,000 clones, 85% to 95% seen once; the top ten hold approximately 0.37%. Sequences were obtained from T cells isolated from PBMCs. The receptor source for this set is a human donor in good health.

This chain uses TRBV6-5 with TRBJ1-1, with D unresolved. This CDR3 region has 12 residues. V lost 6 bases and J 0 bases, leaving 5 bases between the germline ends. Germline CDR1 reads MNHEY; CDR2 reads SVGAGI. This CDR3 is CASSRLNTEAFF. CDR3 in DNA: TGTGCCAGCAGCAGGTTGAACACTGAAGCTTTCTTT.

A note on this clone: Mismatch with germline at one junction end may stem from a read error. This chain uses TRBV7-7 with TRBJ2-3, with D unclear. The V gene's germline CDR1 is SSHAT and CDR2 FNYEAQ (reference sequence). The CDR3 contains 15 residues. CDR3 sequence (DNA): TGTGCTAGCAGTCCGTCCAGCGCTAGCACAGATACGCAGTATTTT. Encoded protein: CASSPSSASTDTQYF.

The V and J genes are TRBV6-5 and TRBJ2-1; TRBD2 matches 8 bases. This CDR3 has 15 residues. Trimming took 2 bases from V and 7 from J; bases not matched to a gene: 7. Germline CDR1 and CDR2: MNHEY and SVGAGI. In DNA, the CDR3 is TGTGCCAGCAGTTACGCCGGGACTAGGGGGAATGAGCAGTTCTTC. It encodes CASSYAGTRGNEQFF.

For the CDR3, the DNA is TGTGCCAGCAGCTCTACAGGGATCAGGCAAGAGACCCAGTACTTC. Protein product: CASSSTGIRQETQYF. This chain links TRBV7-2 with TRBJ2-5; D possibly corresponds to TRBD1 (6 bases). Germline CDR1 SGHTA, CDR2 FQGNSA. The V end was cut by 4 bases, the J end by 2 bases, with 14 bases between. This CDR3 comprises 15 residues. The variable domain in full, completed from reference TRBV7-2 and TRBJ2-5, reads GAGVSQSPSNKVTEKGKDVELRCDPISGHTALYWYRQSLGQGLEFLIYFQGNSAPDKSGLPSDRFSAERTGGSVSTLTIQRTQQEDSAVYLCASSSTGIRQETQYFGPGTRLLVL.

The chain combines TRBV27 with TRBJ2-1, with 11 bases aligning to TRBD2. After removal of 5 bases from V and 0 bases from J, the junction contained 0 bases not matched to a gene. Looked up from germline, CDR1 is MNHEY and CDR2 is SMNVEV (reference sequence). CDR3 length: 15 amino acids. CDR3 nucleotide sequence: TGTGCCAGCAGTACTAGCGGGAGCTCCTACAATGAGCAGTTCTTC. Translated: CASSTSGSSYNEQFF.

V is TRBV2 and J is TRBJ2-1, with 12 nucleotides matching TRBD2. This CDR3 has 15 residues. V gave up 5 bases and J gave up 4 bases; unmatched junction bases: 3. Germline V gene lookup returns CDR1 SNHLY and CDR2 FYNNEI. The CDR3: CASSPGTSGYNEQFF. CDR3 coding DNA: TGTGCCAGCAGTCCCGGGACTAGCGGGTACAATGAGCAGTTCTTC.

The gene calls are TRBV11-2 and TRBJ1-2; 7 bases line up with TRBD1. CDR3 length: 14 amino acids. The trim removed 3 bases at V and 8 bases at J, leaving 9 bases unmatched. CDR1 is SGHAT and CDR2 is FQNNGV in the germline V gene. CDR3 nucleotides: TGTGCCAGCAGCTTGGACAGGCACGCTATGGGCTACACCTTC. This translates into CASSLDRHAMGYTF.

The chain has TRBV5-1 and TRBJ2-2; 8 nucleotides agree with TRBD2. V gave up 0 bases and J gave up 6 bases; unmatched junction bases: 7. The germline V gene has CDR1 SGHRS and CDR2 YFSETQ. The CDR3 runs to 16 residues. The CDR3 nucleotides are TGCGCCAGCAGCTTGGCCGGGACTAGGGCCGCCGGGGAGCTGTTTTTT. Amino acid sequence: CASSLAGTRAAGELFF.

This clone occurred once. The chain employs TRBV5-6 and TRBJ2-7; D is unresolved. V was cut by 2 bases and J by 3 bases, with 9 bases left in between. The CDR3 covers 13 residues. CDR1 and CDR2 from the germline V gene are SGHDT and YYEEEE. The CDR3 loop is CASSLGDHYEQYF. CDR3 nucleotide sequence: TGTGCCAGCAGCTTAGGAGACCACTACGAGCAGTACTTC.

At least ten counts were recorded for this clone. The chain combines TRBV29-1 with TRBJ2-2; D unresolved. The germline gives CDR1 SQVTM, CDR2 ANQGSEA. This CDR3 has 13 residues. Trimming stripped 1 base from V and 5 bases from J, with 8 bases between. CDR3 in amino acids: CSVEGLRTGELFF. CDR3 coding DNA: TGCAGCGTTGAAGGTTTGAGGACCGGGGAGCTGTTTTTT.

V is TRBV18 and J is TRBJ2-5; TRBD1 agrees at 10 bases. With V trimmed by 1 base and J by 5 bases, 1 base remained unmatched. Germline-derived CDR1 and CDR2 are KGHSH and LQKENI. The CDR3 runs 14 residues. The CDR3 loop reads CASSPLTGGETQYF. The CDR3 DNA follows: TGTGCCAGCTCACCACTGACAGGGGGCGAGACCCAGTACTTC. The full variable domain, rest sourced from reference TRBV18 and TRBJ2-5, is NAGVMQNPRHLVRRRGQEARLRCSPMKGHSHVYWYRQLPEEGLKFMVYLQKENIIDESGMPKERFSAEFPKEGPSILRIQQVVRGDSAAYFCASSPLTGGETQYFGPGTRLLVL.

This chain links TRBV4-1 with TRBJ2-1, with D uncertain. With 1 base removed from V and 6 bases from J, the gap between germline ends came to 4 bases. The CDR3 consists of 12 residues. CDR1 and CDR2 from the germline V gene are MGHRA and YSYEKL. CDR3: CASSQAFNEQFF. CDR3 bases: TGCGCCAGCAGCCAAGCCTTCAATGAGCAGTTCTTC.